This is a list of T cell receptor beta chains from one sample in a study of cytomegalovirus exposure and HLA in healthy donors. Here immunoSEQ multiplex PCR was the method, and the copy in TCRdb shows in-frame clones only, minus some. The data hold 150,000 or so clones, with less than 90% observed a single time. The sequencing sample was made of PBMCs. These TCRs come from a woman under 30 in good health and CMV-seronegative. Both conserved end residues are part of each CDR3. D genes are given only for firm matches. Clone size is not always given. Where it is, it says once, few, many or a class for expanded clones.

CDR3nt,CDR3aa,j_gene,abundance,d_gene,v_gene
TGTGCCAGCAGTGAGACTGTAATGAACACTGAAGCTTTCTTT,CASSETVMNTEAFF,TRBJ1-1,NA,NA,TRBV6-1
TGTGCCAGCAGTCTCTCGACAGGGGGCGCAGATACGCAGTATTTT,CASSLSTGGADTQYF,TRBJ2-3,NA,TRBD1,TRBV6-4
TGTGCCAGCAGCTTAGACGCAGGGGCAGTGGGTCAGCCCCAGCATTTT,CASSLDAGAVGQPQHF,TRBJ1-5,NA,NA,TRBV7-9
TGTGCCAGCAGCTTCGCCGGGTCCGCACTACACGCGAACACCGGGGAGCTGTTTTTT,CASSFAGSALHANTGELFF,TRBJ2-2,NA,NA,TRBV7-3
TGCGCCAGCAGCCAAGTCTTCCGGGACAGGGTATCTCGCTACACCTTC,CASSQVFRDRVSRYTF,TRBJ1-2,NA,TRBD1,TRBV4-1
TGTGCCGGATCGGGAGTTCGAGACGAGCAGTACTTC,CAGSGVRDEQYF,TRBJ2-7,NA,NA,TRBV6-1
TGTGCCAGCAGTTACGCCGGGGGAGGGTACGAGCAGTACTTC,CASSYAGGGYEQYF,TRBJ2-7,NA,TRBD2,TRBV6-6
TGCGCCAGCAGCTCGACAGGGGAAACCGGGGAGCTGTTTTTT,CASSSTGETGELFF,TRBJ2-2,NA,TRBD1,TRBV5-1
TGTGCCTGGACTAGCGGGAGTTCGCGAACAGATACGCAGTATTTT,CAWTSGSSRTDTQYF,TRBJ2-3,NA,TRBD2,TRBV30
TGTGCCAGCAGCCAAGACCCAGGGGCCTATAATTCACCCCTCCACTTC,CASSQDPGAYNSPLHF,TRBJ1-6,once,NA,TRBV4-2
TGTGCCAGCAGCCCACAGTTGGCGGAGACCCAGTACTTC,CASSPQLAETQYF,TRBJ2-5,NA,NA,TRBV7-9
TGTGCCAGCAGCTTAATGACAGGGAGAGGGGGCTACACCTTC,CASSLMTGRGGYTF,TRBJ1-2,NA,TRBD1,TRBV7-2
TGCAGCGTTTCCAACAATGAGCAGTTCTTC,CSVSNNEQFF,TRBJ2-1,NA,NA,TRBV29-1
TGTGCCAGCGGACCACCGGGACTAGCGGGAGTGCCGTTCTTC,CASGPPGLAGVPFF,TRBJ2-1,once,TRBD2,TRBV28
TGTGCCAGCAGCTTTTCGGGACAGACCTACGAGCAGTACTTC,CASSFSGQTYEQYF,TRBJ2-7,NA,TRBD1,TRBV11-2
TGTGCCAGCAGCTTATCTCCGAAGGGGGGCACAGATACGCAGTATTTT,CASSLSPKGGTDTQYF,TRBJ2-3,NA,NA,TRBV11-2
TGTGCCAGCAGCTTGGTCGGACAGAACACTGAAGCTTTCTTT,CASSLVGQNTEAFF,TRBJ1-1,NA,NA,TRBV5-4
TGCGCCAGCAGCTTGTCTACGGGGGAGAGGGGCTACGAGCAGTACTTC,CASSLSTGERGYEQYF,TRBJ2-7,NA,NA,TRBV5-1
TGTGCCAGCAGTCAGACAGGGGCGCAGGAGACCCAGTACTTC,CASSQTGAQETQYF,TRBJ2-5,NA,TRBD1,TRBV7-9
TGTGCCAGCAGCGGTGGACAGAACTACGAGCAGTACTTC,CASSGGQNYEQYF,TRBJ2-7,NA,NA,TRBV2
TGTGCCAGCAGCTTGGCCGGCAATGAGCAGTTCTTC,CASSLAGNEQFF,TRBJ2-1,NA,NA,TRBV5-4
TGTGCCAGCAGCTTAGGGCCTACAGTTGTGGATGAGCAGTTCTTC,CASSLGPTVVDEQFF,TRBJ2-1,NA,NA,TRBV13